This T cell receptor (beta chain) was observed in a study of blood T cell repertoires in COVID-19. Study at large: Italy, Spain and the United States were the sources of the convalescent and acute COVID-19 samples. T cells, B-cell-depleted T cells, or PBMCs supplied cDNA or gDNA.

Per the original data handling: Quantification of nucleated cells was approximated via reference gene primer amplification. TCRdb's copy holds only in-frame clones and misses some; the assay was immunoSEQ multiplex PCR. V and J calls and clone size are given by that table; D and trimming were obtained from the DNA. The sample records fewer than 500,000 clones, approximately 90% being singletons. V dropped 0 bases and J dropped 1 base, with 8 bases sitting between them. Looked up from germline, CDR1 is SGHDT and CDR2 is YYEEEE. The CDR3 sequence is 14 residues long. The material sequenced was peripheral blood. The chain recombines TRBV5-6 with TRBJ2-7; TRBD2 might be the D (5 bases). This receptor was identified in a woman aged 25 to 39 with acute or convalescent COVID-19. CDR3 coding DNA: TGTGCCAGCAGCTTGGTCCCGGGGTCCTACGAGCAGTACTTC. Encoded protein: CASSLVPGSYEQYF. The variable domain in full, with the rest retrieved from reference TRBV5-6 and TRBJ2-7, is DAGVTQSPTHLIKTRGQQVTLRCSPKSGHDTVSWYQQALGQGPQFIFQYYEEEERQRGNFPDRFSGHQFPNYSSELNVNALLLGDSALYLCASSLVPGSYEQYFGPGTRLTVT.